This is a list of T cell receptor beta chains from one sample in a study of CD8+CD57+ T cells in acquired aplastic anemia. TCRdb called the reads again in MiXCR, with one record for every CDR3 protein. This table has around 170,000 distinct CDR3 sequences, around 60% appearing once. The sequencing sample was made of sorted CD4+, CD8+, or CD8+CD57+ T cells (not recorded which) from PBMCs. The origin of the receptors is a human donor in good health. The CDR3 runs from the conserved cysteine through the conserved F or W. Each record gives: clone size, V gene, CDR3 protein. Clone size is stated in some rows and not others, as once, few, many or a class when expanded.

once	TRBV20-1	CSAPLGLGPETQYF
NA	TRBV9	CASSLDNEQYF
few	TRBV29-1	CSVAWEGGSQDTQYF
NA	TRBV28	CASSYPDRPSPLHF
NA	TRBV6-1	CASSLVDRGIGTQYF
few	TRBV2	CASGGTGGNTEAFF
NA	TRBV24-1	CATSGLVVDGYTF
NA	TRBV5-4	CACMDPGSYEQYF
NA	TRBV5-4	CASSLPQETQYF
NA	TRBV7-2	CASSVAAGPGETQYF
NA	TRBV12-3/TRBV12-4	CASSLQGIGHF
NA	TRBV19	CASNTGHDNSPLHF
many	TRBV20-1	CSARGDVAYEQYF
few	TRBV2	CASRSRGTYEQYF
many	TRBV24-1	CATSEFGDRTDTQYF
many	TRBV7-9	CASSLAGGFIEQYF
many	TRBV5-6	CASSLWGLDMYEQYF
NA	TRBV9	CASSPGEVSPLHF
NA	TRBV7-2	CASRKLAGGSTDTQYF
NA	TRBV29-1	CSVEDREAEQYF
few	TRBV9	CASSGGQGWTTEAFF
many	TRBV6-5	CASSYLGLGTEAFF
NA	TRBV12-3/TRBV12-4	CASSQGAEAFF
NA	TRBV7-9	CASSPWGEPQETPYF
NA	TRBV27	CASSPEDRAELYGYTF
NA	TRBV29-1	CSAREGTSSQETQYF
once	TRBV7-2	CASSLTRAGGSYEQYFGELFF
NA	TRBV20-1	CSARSTSGRGRDTQYF
NA	TRBV2	CATGTANYGYTF
NA	TRBV20-1	CSARDSVGGEHTEAFF
few	TRBV20-1	CSARDPARGAMVVDEQFF
NA	TRBV7-9	CASSQGGFTEAFF
few	TRBV20-1	CSARSGQDGGTDTQYF
NA	TRBV29-1	CSVAEGLETQYF
NA	TRBV7-9	CASSIALSNEKLFF
many	TRBV5-1	CASSFEGDYEQYF
NA	TRBV10-3	CAISVGGLNYEQYF